What follows describes a single T cell receptor beta chain. This clone is a singleton in its sample. What antigen it recognizes has not been identified. No much larger clone exists at a distance of one base, and base qualities are not known. This sample is drawn from a study of CD8+ T cells in alopecia areata (dated by TCRdb to about 2018). Turning to the overall study: The treated patients took part in an open-label pilot trial in which moderate-to-severe alopecia areata was treated with oral tofacitinib at 5 to 10 mg twice daily. Patients stayed on tofacitinib for 6 to 18 months and then had 6 months of follow-up off drug so that delayed response and recurrence could be assessed. For the treated patients, the SALT score, which quantifies what percentage of scalp surface area is affected, served as the measure of disease severity. In both human patients and the C3H/HeJ mouse model, the study applied high-throughput TCRbeta sequencing to look at T cell clonal expansion in alopecia areata. On the human side, TCRbeta sequencing was run on scalp tissue and on sorted CD4+ and CD8+ peripheral blood T cells from healthy controls and from alopecia areata patients with either patchy or totalis/universalis disease. Tofacitinib-treated patients had biopsies at baseline and at 4 and 24 weeks of treatment, with a later scalp biopsy in several patients. Clonality in the scalp was compared among normal scalp (n=4), patchy alopecia areata scalp (n=8), and alopecia totalis/universalis scalp (n=8). RNA was obtained with the PAXgene miRNA kit for fixed scalp, the miRNeasy kit for PBMCs, and the RNeasy kit for mouse skin. TCRbeta CDR3 regions were amplified by immunoSEQ multiplex PCR with 35 Vbeta forward and 13 Jbeta reverse primers. The study at large found these results: Scalp clonality and the number of expanded CD8+ clones among the top 100 scalp clones were significantly decreased by tofacitinib. Shared TCR sequences between patients were less evident than in mice, which may be partly attributable to HLA diversity in the patient population. Many expanded lesional clones were found to persist in scalp and blood during tofacitinib treatment, and relapse after treatment cessation may be partly explained by this persistence. The treated cohort was small, with a single nonresponder, so links between baseline CD8+ expansion and response need larger studies. Compared with normal scalp, lesional scalp had higher clonality and more expanded CD8+ clones, particularly in alopecia totalis/universalis, a pattern that suggests antigenic drive. Unlike mouse skin, which is dominated by gammadelta T cells, normal human skin has resident alphabeta T cells that are also sequenced, and this complicates analysis of the scalp TCR repertoire.

The label giving this sample's time point can be read as: around 4 weeks on oral tofacitinib. The treatment or condition label corresponds to: oral pan-JAK inhibitor, 5-10 mg twice daily. From alopecia areata patients, peripheral blood was collected along with lesional scalp punch biopsies. PBMCs were separated by density centrifugation and stained for CD3, CD4 and CD8, after which CD4+ and CD8+ T cells were sorted on a FACSAria. Counted from cysteine to phenylalanine, this CDR3 has 12 amino acids. Of all the DNA, just the CDR3 is kept, 36 bases in frame from base 1. V and J lose 0 bases and 6 bases, and a span of 6 bases separates them. The CDR1 and CDR2 encoded by the germline V gene are SGHDT and YYEEEE. The library relied on the immunoSEQ multiplex PCR assay. RNA was extracted from all samples and reverse transcribed into cDNA as template for TCR sequencing. SuperScript III was used to make first-strand cDNA, primed with a 2:1 mix of oligo-dT and random hexamers. A synthetic immune receptor repertoire was used to gauge amplification bias, and whatever bias remained was removed computationally. Under the source paper's analysis protocol: Raw reads were preprocessed to remove errors, and CDR3 was defined according to IMGT conventions as the region from the conserved cysteine to phenylalanine. Clonality was computed by normalizing Shannon entropy by log2 of the number of productive unique TCRs and subtracting the result from 1. Scalp TCRbeta sequences were cross-referenced with sorted blood CD4 and CD8 repertoires so that the CD4 or CD8 identity of scalp clones could be inferred. Sourced from immuneACCESS, this table was stored by TCRdb with only in-frame sequences that have V and J called. A share of the clones is absent; for the studies checked, an unresolved V gene accounts for under half, and the remainder has no known explanation. The V and J calls and clone size are taken from that table; D and trimming were inferred from the DNA. The sample table shows about 120,000 clones, and 53% are seen once. The ten largest clones capture 0.46% of the sample.

The TCR originated in a human donor with alopecia areata. This chain joins TRBV5-6 to TRBJ1-2; no D segment can be confidently identified. The sample in question was CD4+ T cells sorted from blood, obtained at week 4, from a patient treated with tofacitinib. Here is the DNA: TGTGCCAGCAGCTTGGGGCGTGATGGCTACACCTTC. Its protein is CASSLGRDGYTF.